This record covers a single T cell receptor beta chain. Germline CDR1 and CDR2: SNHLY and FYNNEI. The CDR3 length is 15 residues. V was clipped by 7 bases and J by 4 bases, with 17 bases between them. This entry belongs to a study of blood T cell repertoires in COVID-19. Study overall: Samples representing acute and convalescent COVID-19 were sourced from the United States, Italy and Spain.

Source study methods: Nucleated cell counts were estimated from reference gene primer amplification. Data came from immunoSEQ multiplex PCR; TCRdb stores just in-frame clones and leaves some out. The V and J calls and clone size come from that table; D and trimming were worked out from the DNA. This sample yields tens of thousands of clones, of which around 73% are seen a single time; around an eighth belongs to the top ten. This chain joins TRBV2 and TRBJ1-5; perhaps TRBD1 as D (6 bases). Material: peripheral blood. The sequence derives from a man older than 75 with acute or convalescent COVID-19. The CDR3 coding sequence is TGTGCCAGCACTGGACAGACTGTTGGTAATCAGCCCCAGCATTTT. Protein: CASTGQTVGNQPQHF.